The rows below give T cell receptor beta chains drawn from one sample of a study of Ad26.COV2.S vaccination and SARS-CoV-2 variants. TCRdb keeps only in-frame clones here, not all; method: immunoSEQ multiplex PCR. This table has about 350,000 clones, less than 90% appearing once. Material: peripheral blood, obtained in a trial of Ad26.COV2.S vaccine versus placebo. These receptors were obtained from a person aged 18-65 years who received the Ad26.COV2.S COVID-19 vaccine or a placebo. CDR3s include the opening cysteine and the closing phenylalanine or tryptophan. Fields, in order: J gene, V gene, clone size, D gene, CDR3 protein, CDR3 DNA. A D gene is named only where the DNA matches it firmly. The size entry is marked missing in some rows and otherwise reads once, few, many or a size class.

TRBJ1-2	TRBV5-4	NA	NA	CASSLPGARTLYGYTF	TGTGCCAGCAGCTTGCCGGGGGCTCGGACCCTCTATGGCTACACCTTC
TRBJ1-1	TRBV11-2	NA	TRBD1	CASSTRDRAVEAFF	TGTGCCAGCAGCACCCGGGACAGGGCCGTTGAAGCTTTCTTT
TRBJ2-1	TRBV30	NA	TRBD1	CACPGTGGRVEQFF	TGTGCCTGCCCCGGGACAGGGGGCCGGGTTGAGCAGTTCTTC
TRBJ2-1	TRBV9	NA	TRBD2	CASSVYGASGSTDEQFF	TGTGCCAGCAGCGTCTATGGGGCTAGCGGGAGTACGGATGAGCAGTTCTTC
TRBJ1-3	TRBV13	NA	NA	CASSHTISGNTIYF	TGTGCCAGCAGCCATACTATCTCTGGAAACACCATATATTTT
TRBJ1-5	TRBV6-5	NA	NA	CASELHNQPQHF	TGTGCCAGCGAGCTGCACAATCAGCCCCAGCATTTT
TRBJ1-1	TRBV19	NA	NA	CASSIGLSEAFF	TGTGCCAGTAGTATTGGACTCTCTGAAGCTTTCTTT
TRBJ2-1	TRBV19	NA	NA	CASSILSSVLYNEQFF	TGTGCCAGTAGTATTCTGAGTTCTGTCCTCTACAATGAGCAGTTCTTC
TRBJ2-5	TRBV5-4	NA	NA	CASSLTGTQEETQYF	TGTGCCAGCAGCTTGACAGGGACGCAAGAAGAGACCCAGTACTTC
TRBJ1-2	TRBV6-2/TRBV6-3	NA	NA	CASSYTQGRAGYTF	TGTGCCAGCAGTTATACGCAGGGTAGGGCTGGCTACACCTTC
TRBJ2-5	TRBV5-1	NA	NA	CASSVGRSETQYF	TGCGCCAGCAGCGTCGGAAGGAGCGAGACCCAGTACTTC
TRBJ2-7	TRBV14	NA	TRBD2	CASSQDLAGGLEQYF	TGTGCCAGCAGCCAAGATCTCGCGGGGGGGCTCGAGCAGTACTTC
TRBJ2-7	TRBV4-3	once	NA	CASSQVTTGIYEQYF	TGCGCCAGCAGCCAAGTGACGACTGGCATCTACGAGCAGTACTTC
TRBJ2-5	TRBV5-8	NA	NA	CASSLAGLQETQYF	TGTGCCAGCAGCTTGGCAGGGTTACAAGAGACCCAGTACTTC
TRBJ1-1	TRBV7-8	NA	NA	CASSFRESTEAFF	TGTGCCAGCAGCTTCAGGGAGAGCACTGAAGCTTTCTTT
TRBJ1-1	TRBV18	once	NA	CASSPTLNTEAFF	TGTGCCAGCTCACCGACTCTGAACACTGAAGCTTTCTTT
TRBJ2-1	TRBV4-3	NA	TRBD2	CASSQDSGGSYNEQFF	TGCGCCAGCAGCCAAGATTCGGGGGGCTCCTACAATGAGCAGTTCTTC
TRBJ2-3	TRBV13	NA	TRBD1	CASSVEGTGSGTQYF	TGTGCCAGCAGCGTCGAGGGGACAGGGTCCGGTACGCAGTATTTT
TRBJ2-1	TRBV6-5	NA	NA	CASSLSGSSYNEQFF	TGTGCCAGCAGCCTTAGCGGAAGCTCCTACAATGAGCAGTTCTTC
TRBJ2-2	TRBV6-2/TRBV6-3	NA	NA	CASSYSWDTLELFF	TGTGCCAGCAGTTACTCGTGGGATACTCTGGAGCTGTTTTTT
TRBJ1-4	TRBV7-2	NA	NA	CASSLRGRDNEKLFF	TGTGCCAGCAGCTTAAGAGGCAGAGATAATGAAAAACTGTTTTTT
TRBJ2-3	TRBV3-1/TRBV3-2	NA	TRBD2	CASSPGLAGVDTQYF	TGTGCCAGCAGCCCCGGACTAGCGGGAGTAGATACGCAGTATTTT
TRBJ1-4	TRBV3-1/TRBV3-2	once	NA	CASSLNPGHLATNEKLFF	TGTGCCAGCAGCCTAAACCCGGGACACCTTGCAACTAATGAAAAACTGTTTTTT
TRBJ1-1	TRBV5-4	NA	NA	CASRVGGTHTEAFF	TGTGCCAGCAGGGTTGGGGGGACGCACACTGAAGCTTTCTTT
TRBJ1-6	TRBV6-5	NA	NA	CASSYSTRTDSPLHF	TGTGCCAGCAGTTACTCGACCCGGACAGATTCACCCCTCCACTTT
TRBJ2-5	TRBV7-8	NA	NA	CASSLALDSPETQYF	TGTGCCAGCAGCTTAGCGCTAGACTCTCCGGAGACCCAGTACTTC
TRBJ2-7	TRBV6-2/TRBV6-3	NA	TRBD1	CASSPGQGGEQYF	TGTGCCAGCAGTCCCGGACAGGGCGGCGAGCAGTACTTC
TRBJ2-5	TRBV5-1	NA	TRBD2	CASSLEAGETQYF	TGCGCCAGCAGCTTAGAAGCGGGGGAGACCCAGTACTTC
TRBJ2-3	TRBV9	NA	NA	CASSVRGDPPSTDTQYF	TGTGCCAGCAGCGTAAGGGGGGACCCACCTAGCACAGATACGCAGTATTTT
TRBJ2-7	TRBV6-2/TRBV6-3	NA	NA	CASSSVGAHSYEQYF	TGTGCCAGCAGTTCAGTCGGGGCCCACTCCTACGAGCAGTACTTC
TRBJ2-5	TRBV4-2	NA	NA	CASSQDRETQYF	TGTGCCAGCAGCCAAGATCGCGAGACCCAGTACTTC
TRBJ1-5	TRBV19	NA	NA	CASSTAGEGGNQPQHF	TGTGCCAGTAGTACGGCCGGGGAGGGGGGCAATCAGCCCCAGCATTTT
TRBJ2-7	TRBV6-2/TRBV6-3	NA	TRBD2	CASSFPPGLAGEEQYF	TGTGCCAGCAGTTTCCCTCCGGGACTAGCGGGAGAAGAGCAGTACTTC
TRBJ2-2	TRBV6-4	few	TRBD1	CASSATGVTGELFF	TGTGCCAGCAGTGCTACAGGGGTTACCGGGGAGCTGTTTTTT
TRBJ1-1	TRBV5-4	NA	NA	CASRDRVNTEAFF	TGTGCCAGCAGGGACCGGGTGAACACTGAAGCTTTCTTT
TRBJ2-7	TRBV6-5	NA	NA	CASSYSIRDGTYEQYF	TGTGCCAGCAGTTACTCTATCCGGGACGGCACCTACGAGCAGTACTTC
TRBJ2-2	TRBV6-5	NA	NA	CATWAGELFF	TGTGCCACCTGGGCGGGGGAGCTGTTTTTT